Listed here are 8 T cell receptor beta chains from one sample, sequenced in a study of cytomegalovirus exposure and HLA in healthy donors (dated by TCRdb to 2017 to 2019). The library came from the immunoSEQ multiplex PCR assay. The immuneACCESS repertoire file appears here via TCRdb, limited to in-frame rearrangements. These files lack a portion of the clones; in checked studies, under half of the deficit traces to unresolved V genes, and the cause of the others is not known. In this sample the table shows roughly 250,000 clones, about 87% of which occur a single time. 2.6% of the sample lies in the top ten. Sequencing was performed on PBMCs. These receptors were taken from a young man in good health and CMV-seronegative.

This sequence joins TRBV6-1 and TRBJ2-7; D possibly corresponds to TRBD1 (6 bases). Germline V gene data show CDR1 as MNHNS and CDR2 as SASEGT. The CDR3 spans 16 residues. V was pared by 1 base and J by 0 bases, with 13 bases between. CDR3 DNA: TGTGCCAGCAGTGAAGTAGTTATAGGGGGCTCCTACGAGCAGTACTTC. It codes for CASSEVVIGGSYEQYF.

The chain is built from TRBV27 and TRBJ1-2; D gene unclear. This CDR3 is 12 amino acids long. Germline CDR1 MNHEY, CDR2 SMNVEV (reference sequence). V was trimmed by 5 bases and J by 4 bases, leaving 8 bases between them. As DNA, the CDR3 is TGTGCCAGCAGTCCAGACTTCTATGGCTACACCTTC. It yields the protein CASSPDFYGYTF.

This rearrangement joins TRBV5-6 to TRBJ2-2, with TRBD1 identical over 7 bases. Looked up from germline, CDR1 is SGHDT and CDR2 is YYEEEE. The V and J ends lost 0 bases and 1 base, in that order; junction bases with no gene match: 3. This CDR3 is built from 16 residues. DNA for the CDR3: TGTGCCAGCAGCTTGGGGGGACAGAAGAACACCGGGGAGCTGTTTTTT. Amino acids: CASSLGGQKNTGELFF.

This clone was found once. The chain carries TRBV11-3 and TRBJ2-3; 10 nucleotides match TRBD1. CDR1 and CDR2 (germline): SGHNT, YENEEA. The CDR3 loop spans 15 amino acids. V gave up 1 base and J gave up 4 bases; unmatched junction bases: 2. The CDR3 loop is CASSLGGTGADTQYF. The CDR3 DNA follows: TGTGCCAGCAGCTTAGGTGGGACAGGGGCAGATACGCAGTATTTT.

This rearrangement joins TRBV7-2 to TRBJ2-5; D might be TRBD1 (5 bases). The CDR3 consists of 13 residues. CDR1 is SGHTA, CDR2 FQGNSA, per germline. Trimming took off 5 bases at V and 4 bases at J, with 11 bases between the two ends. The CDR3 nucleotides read TGTGCCAGCAGCCAGGACATAGGAGAGACCCAGTACTTC. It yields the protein CASSQDIGETQYF.

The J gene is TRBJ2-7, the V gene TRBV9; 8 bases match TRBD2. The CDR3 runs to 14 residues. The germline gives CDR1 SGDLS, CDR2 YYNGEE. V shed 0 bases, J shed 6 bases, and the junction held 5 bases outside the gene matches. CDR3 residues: CASSVGASGFEQYF. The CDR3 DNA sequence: TGTGCCAGCAGCGTAGGGGCTAGCGGGTTCGAGCAGTACTTC.

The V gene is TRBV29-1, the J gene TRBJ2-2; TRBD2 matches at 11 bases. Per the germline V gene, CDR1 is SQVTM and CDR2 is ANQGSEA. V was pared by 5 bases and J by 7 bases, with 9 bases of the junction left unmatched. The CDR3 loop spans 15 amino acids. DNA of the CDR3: TGCAGCGTTTCATTAGCGGGAGGGCCTGGCGGGGAGCTGTTTTTT. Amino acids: CSVSLAGGPGGELFF.

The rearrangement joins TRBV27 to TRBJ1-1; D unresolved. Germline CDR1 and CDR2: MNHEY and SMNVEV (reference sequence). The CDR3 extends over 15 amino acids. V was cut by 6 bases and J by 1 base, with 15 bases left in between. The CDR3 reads CASSLTLRSNTEAFF. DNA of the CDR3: TGTGCCAGCAGCCTAACTCTTAGATCGAACACTGAAGCTTTCTTT.